These 9 T cell receptor beta chains were all obtained from the same sample, sequenced in a study of Ad26.COV2.S vaccination and SARS-CoV-2 variants. Treatment given: around 19 received Ad26.COV2.S at low or high dose, single or two shots; roughly 5 received placebo; per-sample allocation not given. Sampling occurred on day 63 after the first vaccine or placebo injection. Libraries were prepared by immunoSEQ multiplex PCR; TCRdb keeps only in-frame clonotypes and omits some of them. The table has about 350,000 clones, around nine tenths seen once. Sequenced here: peripheral blood, sampled in a trial of Ad26.COV2.S vaccine versus placebo. All receptors derive from a person between 18 and 59 years old who received the Ad26.COV2.S COVID-19 vaccine or a placebo.

A few counts support this clone. V is TRBV7-2 and J is TRBJ2-7, with 8 bases that match TRBD1. Germline lookup yields CDR1 SGHTA and CDR2 FQGNSA. The CDR3 sequence is 15 residues long. Trimming cost V 6 bases and J 1 base; bases outside gene matches: 8. This CDR3 is CASSGQGLKSYEQYF. In DNA form, the CDR3 reads TGTGCCAGCAGTGGACAGGGTTTGAAGTCCTACGAGCAGTACTTC.

The chain uses TRBV5-1 and TRBJ1-1; a possible D gene is TRBD1 (5 bases). V gave up 3 bases and J gave up 8 bases, with 20 bases separating them. This CDR3 is 15 amino acids long. Per the germline V gene, CDR1 is SGHRS and CDR2 is YFSETQ. This chain's CDR3 is CASSSGDSHGMEAFF. The CDR3 DNA sequence: TGCGCCAGCAGCTCGGGGGACTCTCATGGGATGGAAGCTTTCTTT.

The chain is built from TRBV7-2 and TRBJ2-7; D is undetermined. V lost 3 bases to trimming and J lost 3 bases, with 6 bases between them. CDR1 and CDR2 (germline): SGHTA, FQGNSA. This CDR3 region has 12 residues. CDR3 in amino acids: CASSFLNYEQYF. CDR3 sequence (DNA): TGTGCCAGCAGCTTTCTGAACTACGAGCAGTACTTC.

This chain joins TRBV12-3 or TRBV12-4 and TRBJ2-1; 7 nucleotides match TRBD1. V lost 3 bases and J lost 8; bases outside the gene matches: 4. This CDR3 contains 13 residues. The CDR3 sequence is CASSFYRGDEQFF. The CDR3 nucleotides are TGTGCCAGCAGTTTCTACAGGGGAGATGAGCAGTTCTTC.

J is TRBJ1-2 and V is TRBV18; the D is unclear. The germline V and J ends were trimmed by 3 bases and 1 base, with 15 bases remaining between them. Germline values: CDR1 KGHSH, CDR2 LQKENI. The CDR3 consists of 16 residues. CDR3 bases: TGTGCCAGCTCACCTCCCTATAGACCGGTTAACTATGGCTACACCTTC. Amino acids: CASSPPYRPVNYGYTF.

The genes are TRBV6-2 or TRBV6-3 and TRBJ2-1; the D gene is possibly TRBD1 (6 bases). Germline CDR1 reads MNHEY; CDR2 reads SVGEGT. The CDR3 runs 13 residues. The V gene lost 5 bases and the J gene lost 6 bases, with 11 bases spanning the gap. The CDR3 region is CASSRQVVNEQFF. Written as DNA, the CDR3 is TGTGCCAGCAGTAGACAGGTAGTCAATGAGCAGTTCTTC.

J is TRBJ2-1 and V is TRBV7-6, with 7 bases matching TRBD2. The CDR3 is made up of 16 amino acids. J lost 12 bases, V lost 4 bases, and 18 bases had no gene match. Germline-derived CDR1 and CDR2 are SGHVS and FNYEAQ. In DNA, the CDR3 is TGTGCCAGCAGCTCGAGAGGGCGGACTAGTGGGATGGGGCAGTTCTTC. Its translation: CASSSRGRTSGMGQFF.

V is TRBV3-1 (or the pseudogene TRBV3-2) and J is TRBJ1-1, with 7 bases aligning to TRBD1. CDR1 is LGHDT and CDR2 is YNNKEL in the germline V gene (reference sequence). This CDR3 region has 15 residues. V dropped 1 base and J dropped 1; count of bases not matched to a gene: 3. This CDR3 is CASSQVGQPNTEAFF. CDR3 sequence (DNA): TGTGCCAGCAGCCAAGTGGGACAGCCGAACACTGAAGCTTTCTTT.

V is TRBV9 and J is TRBJ2-7, with a weak D call TRBD2 (7 bases). Trimming took 6 bases from V and 1 from J, leaving 17 bases between them. The V gene's germline CDR1 is SGDLS and CDR2 YYNGEE. The CDR3 has 15 residues. The chain's CDR3 is CASTRGGGGSYEQYF. In DNA form, the CDR3 reads TGTGCCAGCACCCGAGGGGGGGGCGGGTCCTACGAGCAGTACTTC.